These 25 T cell receptor beta chains were sequenced from one sample in a study of T cells in Graves' hyperthyroidism and ophthalmopathy. What was amplified from RNA transcripts were TCR beta CDR3 regions. The TCR CDR3 first-round RT-PCR relied on the HTBI primer set. TCRdb recomputed calls from the multiplex PCR reads with MiXCR, one row per CDR3 protein. The sample includes fewer than 750,000 distinct CDR3 sequences, around 45% of them seen just once. What was sequenced was peripheral blood or thyroid tissue (not recorded which). These TCRs come from a woman aged 18-29 years with Graves' hyperthyroidism.

This clonotype was seen repeatedly, ten times or more. The rearrangement uses TRBV7-2 and TRBJ2-7, with 9 bases aligning to TRBD1. This CDR3 contains 14 residues. Trimming took 4 bases from V and 3 from J; bases not matched to a gene: 4. Germline V gene lookup returns CDR1 SGHTA and CDR2 FQGNSA. The CDR3 sequence: CASSWGQGNYEQYF. The CDR3 nucleotides are TGTGCCAGCAGCTGGGGACAGGGCAACTACGAGCAGTACTTC.

This chain joins TRBV2 and TRBJ1-2, with D maybe TRBD1 (5 bases). The germline gives CDR1 SNHLY, CDR2 FYNNEI. The CDR3 totals 13 residues. Deletions cut 1 base from V and 7 bases from J, with 10 bases between. The CDR3, as DNA: TGTGCCAGCAGTGAAGAAGTAGGGGCTGGCTACACCTTC. It specifies CASSEEVGAGYTF.

This clonotype was observed at least ten times. The V and J genes are TRBV4-1 and TRBJ2-7; the D is unclear. Trimming removed 4 bases at V and 8 bases at J, with 15 bases between. The V gene's germline CDR1 is MGHRA and CDR2 YSYEKL. The CDR3 totals 13 residues. The CDR3 coding sequence is TGCGCCAGCAGCCCTTTAGGAGCGAAGAAGCAGTACTTC. Residues: CASSPLGAKKQYF.

This clonotype was seen just once. The chain joins TRBV7-4 to TRBJ1-1; the match to TRBD1 covers 10 bases. The CDR3 is made up of 16 amino acids. The germline V gene has CDR1 SGHVT and CDR2 SQSDAQ. V lost 2 bases to trimming and J lost 6 bases; unmatched junction nucleotides: 9. The CDR3 protein is CASSLPGQGTLPEAFF. For the CDR3, the DNA is TGTGCCAGCAGCTTACCGGGACAGGGGACCCTGCCTGAAGCTTTCTTT.

The table lists this clonotype with a few counts. This rearrangement joins TRBV20-1 to TRBJ2-1, with D uncertain. The CDR3 is 13 residues long. Deletions cut 1 base from V and 6 bases from J, with 10 bases between. CDR1 is DFQATT, CDR2 SNEGSKA, per germline (reference sequence). This CDR3 is CSARVPASNEQFF. The CDR3 DNA follows: TGCAGTGCTAGAGTGCCAGCGTCCAATGAGCAGTTCTTC.

This clonotype was found a few times. CDR3 amino acids: CASSQDLRGNGYTF. In DNA, the CDR3 is TGTGCCAGCAGCCAAGACTTACGGGGGAATGGCTACACCTTC. The J gene is TRBJ1-2, the V gene TRBV3-1, with TRBD1 as a possible D gene (5 bases). The CDR3 is made up of 14 amino acids. The V and J ends lost 0 bases and 6 bases respectively, with 11 bases between them. Germline CDR1 is LGHDT and CDR2 is YNNKEL (reference sequence).

The rearrangement links TRBV7-2 to TRBJ1-1; 8 bases line up with TRBD1. CDR3 size: 14 residues. Germline values: CDR1 SGHTA, CDR2 FQGNSA. Unmatched junction bases numbered 10, after V lost 6 bases and J lost 7 bases. CDR3 amino acids: CASRAGGEFNEAFF. The CDR3 DNA reads as TGTGCCAGCAGGGCAGGGGGCGAGTTTAATGAAGCTTTCTTT.

Here the CDR3 DNA reads TGTGCCAGCAGCCCCCACGCGGGAGGACTCGGCGAGCAGTACTTC. This gives the protein CASSPHAGGLGEQYF. The chain recombines TRBV6-2 or TRBV6-3 with TRBJ2-7; 8 bases map to TRBD2. The CDR3 consists of 15 residues. Germline V gene data show CDR1 as MNHEY and CDR2 as SVGEGT. V was pared by 6 bases and J by 6 bases, with 13 bases of the junction left unmatched.

The rearrangement links TRBV19 to TRBJ2-2; 15 nucleotides line up with TRBD2. V lost 1 base and J lost 8; bases outside the gene matches: 11. Germline V gene lookup returns CDR1 LNHDA and CDR2 SQIVND (reference sequence). The CDR3 totals 19 residues. The CDR3: CASSIVLPGLAGGAGELFF. CDR3 DNA: TGTGCCAGTAGTATAGTCCTACCGGGACTAGCGGGAGGAGCGGGGGAGCTGTTTTTT.

The gene calls are TRBV12-3 or TRBV12-4 and TRBJ1-2; D ambiguous. The CDR3 has 16 amino acids. V was clipped by 2 bases and J by 0 bases, with 13 bases between them. The CDR3 sequence: CASSLRSGIPNYGYTF. CDR3 sequence (DNA): TGTGCCAGCAGTTTAAGGTCGGGGATACCTAACTATGGCTACACCTTC.

This clonotype came up many times. The junction departs from germline at one end; a sequencing error may be responsible. The chain employs TRBV24-1 and TRBJ2-5, with D perhaps TRBD1 (6 bases). The CDR3 spans 15 residues. The germline V gene encodes CDR1 KGHDR and CDR2 SFDVKD. CDR3 nucleotide sequence: TGTGCCACCAGCGATCCGGGACACGACCAAGGGACCCAGTACTTC. This sequence encodes CATSDPGHDQGTQYF.

This clonotype was observed once. The chain recombines TRBV20-1 with TRBJ2-3; the match to TRBD2 covers 16 bases. The CDR3 is made up of 16 amino acids. The ends lost 4 bases at V and 4 bases at J; junction bases unmatched: 5. The germline V gene has CDR1 DFQATT and CDR2 SNEGSKA (reference sequence). CDR3 in amino acids: CSATGTSGRAADTQYF. In DNA, the CDR3 is TGCAGTGCTACCGGGACTAGCGGGAGGGCCGCAGATACGCAGTATTTT.

This clonotype was recorded many times. The chain is built from TRBV5-4 and TRBJ2-7; D possibly corresponds to TRBD1 (5 bases). This CDR3 has 16 amino acids. CDR1 and CDR2 (germline): SGHNT, YYREEE (reference sequence). V was pared by 0 bases and J by 2 bases, with 15 bases between. As DNA, the CDR3 is TGTGCCAGCAGCTTGGATAGGGGCACCTCAGCCTACGAGCAGTACTTC. It yields the protein CASSLDRGTSAYEQYF.

The chain combines TRBV29-1 with TRBJ2-7; 7 nucleotides agree with TRBD1. The J call may be mistaken, given a closer DNA end match to TRBJ2-1. The CDR3 totals 12 residues. Per the germline V gene, CDR1 is SQVTM and CDR2 is ANQGSEA. CDR3: CSVEGDSNEQFF. CDR3 bases: TGCAGCGTTGAAGGGGACAGCAATGAGCAGTTCTTC.

Ten or more counts support this clonotype. The J gene is TRBJ1-5, the V gene TRBV2; no definite D call. Trimming removed 0 bases from V and 6 bases from J, with 3 bases in between. The germline V gene encodes CDR1 SNHLY and CDR2 FYNNEI. CDR3 length: 12 residues. CDR3 in amino acids: CASSEAVQPQHF. CDR3 sequence (DNA): TGTGCCAGCAGTGAAGCGGTTCAGCCCCAGCATTTT.

This chain connects TRBV7-2 to TRBJ2-1, with 7 positions matching TRBD2. The CDR3 is made up of 15 amino acids. Losses at the gene ends were 4 bases for V and 7 bases for J; bases not matched to a gene: 10. CDR1 SGHTA and CDR2 FQGNSA come from the germline V gene. For the CDR3, the DNA is TGTGCCAGCAGCTCCAGGGAGGGGTGGAGTAATGAGCAGTTCTTC. As protein: CASSSREGWSNEQFF.

DNA of the CDR3: TGTGCCACCAGTGCCGAAAGCGGGAGCTACAATGAGCAGTTCTTC. Translation gives CATSAESGSYNEQFF. The chain links TRBV24-1 to TRBJ2-1, with 8 bases fitting TRBD2. Germline V gives CDR1 KGHDR, CDR2 SFDVKD. CDR3 length equals 15 residues. V shed 5 bases, J shed 3 bases, and the junction held 5 bases outside the gene matches.

The rearrangement uses TRBV20-1 and TRBJ2-3, with 10 bases matching TRBD2. CDR3 length equals 14 residues. The V gene end was trimmed by 4 bases and the J gene end by 3 bases; junction bases not matched to a gene: 4. Germline V gives CDR1 DFQATT, CDR2 SNEGSKA (reference sequence). CDR3 region: CSATPSGRTDTQYF. The CDR3 DNA is TGCAGTGCTACCCCTAGCGGGAGAACAGATACGCAGTATTTT.

This chain joins TRBV20-1 and TRBJ2-7; D tentatively fits TRBD1 or TRBD2 (6 bases each). This CDR3 is 16 amino acids long. Germline V gene sequence: CDR1 DFQATT, CDR2 SNEGSKA (reference sequence). The V end was cut by 3 bases, the J end by 0 bases, with 18 bases between. The CDR3, as DNA: TGCAGTGCTAGTAGGGTCGTGGGGGGCGTCTCCTACGAGCAGTACTTC. It is translated as CSASRVVGGVSYEQYF.

This clonotype was recorded many times. The chain carries TRBV20-1 and TRBJ2-7; TRBD1 agrees at 11 bases. The germline CDR1 and CDR2 sequences are DFQATT and SNEGSKA (reference sequence). CDR3 length: 14 amino acids. V gave up 5 bases and J gave up 3 bases; unmatched junction bases: 6. CDR3 DNA: TGCAGTGCTGTATCCGGGACAGGGGGCTACGAGCAGTACTTC. It translates to CSAVSGTGGYEQYF.

This clonotype showed up many times. This sequence joins TRBV7-2 and TRBJ2-7; D perhaps matches TRBD2 (5 bases). CDR3 length equals 15 residues. The germline V gene has CDR1 SGHTA and CDR2 FQGNSA. V was cut by 7 bases and J by 3 bases, with 19 bases left in between. In nucleotides, the CDR3 is TGTGCCAGCACCCCCAGGAGCGGCCAGCTCTACGAGCAGTACTTC. Its protein product is CASTPRSGQLYEQYF.

The count of this clonotype is one. The chain couples TRBV29-1 to TRBJ1-2; D gene ambiguous. The germline V gene encodes CDR1 SQVTM and CDR2 ANQGSEA. The CDR3 runs to 12 residues. Trimming removed 7 bases from V and 5 bases from J, with 14 bases in between. CDR3 bases: TGCAGCGCTCACGGGCAGGCTTATGGCTACACCTTC. Translating it yields CSAHGQAYGYTF. Using reference TRBV29-1 and TRBJ1-2 for the parts outside the CDR3, the full variable domain is SAVISQKPSRDICQRGTSLTIQCQVDSQVTMMFWYRQQPGQSLTLIATANQGSEATYESGFVIDKFPISRPNLTFSTLTVSNMSPEDSSIYLCSAHGQAYGYTFGSGTRLTVV.

The chain carries TRBV2 and TRBJ2-2, with a possible D match to TRBD2 (6 bases). Between the trimmed V and J ends, which lost 4 bases and 4 bases, there was a span of 10 bases. The germline gives CDR1 SNHLY, CDR2 FYNNEI. There are 14 residues in the CDR3. CDR3 residues: CASSVGGITGELFF. Written as DNA, the CDR3 is TGTGCCAGCAGTGTGGGCGGGATCACCGGGGAGCTGTTTTTT.

This clonotype has a count of ten or more. This chain links TRBV10-3 with TRBJ2-5, with unresolved D. Trimming shortened V by 2 bases and J by 7 bases, and 14 bases separated the two germline ends. Germline V gene data show CDR1 as ENHRY and CDR2 as SYGVKD. The CDR3 length is 14 residues. The CDR3 DNA reads as TGTGCCATCAGTGAGCGGACGGGCGGTGGGACCCAGTACTTC. Translating gives CAISERTGGGTQYF.

This clonotype showed up just a few times. The chain joins TRBV6-1 to TRBJ1-5; 8 bases fit TRBD1. Trimming removed 2 bases from V and 4 bases from J; junction bases left unmatched: 10. The length of the CDR3 is 17 residues. Germline values: CDR1 MNHNS, CDR2 SASEGT. CDR3 sequence (DNA): TGTGCCAGCAGTGAACCTAGGGGCAGGGGGCGTAATCAGCCCCAGCATTTT. It is translated as CASSEPRGRGRNQPQHF.